Below, 24 T cell receptor beta chains from the same sample are listed, as sequenced in a study of CD8 T cells in Susac syndrome. It was with random hexamers that roughly 0.45 to 1 ug RNA was reverse transcribed. MiXCR, run by TCRdb on the immunoSEQ multiplex PCR reads, gives a single entry per CDR3 protein. The sample shows roughly 200,000 distinct CDR3 sequences, roughly 94% of them seen only once. Source material: CD4+ T cells from PBMCs. These receptors were taken from a human donor with Susac syndrome.

V usage is TRBV27 and J usage is TRBJ2-4, with D possibly being TRBD2 (7 bases). Germline V gives CDR1 MNHEY, CDR2 SMNVEV (reference sequence). This CDR3 has 14 amino acids. The V and J ends lost 6 bases and 6 bases respectively, with 15 bases between them. As DNA, the CDR3 is TGTGCCAGCAGCCCGAGGGGGGGGGTAAACATTCAGTACTTC. This gives the protein CASSPRGGVNIQYF.

V usage is TRBV5-1 and J usage is TRBJ1-1; no definite D call. The CDR3 is 14 residues long. Germline CDR1 is SGHRS and CDR2 is YFSETQ. V was pared by 1 base and J by 1 base, with 8 bases between. Here the CDR3 reads CASSLNSRNTEAFF. As DNA, the CDR3 is TGCGCCAGCAGCTTGAACAGCCGGAACACTGAAGCTTTCTTT.

This clonotype appeared once. The CDR3 DNA sequence: TGTGCCTGGGCCGTTTCTAACTATGGCTACACCTTC. Translating it yields CAWAVSNYGYTF. The V and J genes are TRBV30 and TRBJ1-2; D is ambiguous. Trimming left V 5 bases short and J 0 bases short, with 7 bases between. Germline V lookup: CDR1 GTSNPN, CDR2 SVGIG (reference sequence). The CDR3 is 12 residues long.

The rearrangement joins TRBV20-1 to TRBJ2-1, with 8 bases aligning to TRBD1. The germline V gene encodes CDR1 DFQATT and CDR2 SNEGSKA (reference sequence). The V and J ends lost 2 bases and 9 bases, in that order; junction bases with no gene match: 6. The CDR3 has 13 residues. The CDR3 DNA is TGCAGTGCTAGACCGCAGGGGGCGGGTGAGCAGTTCTTC. Protein: CSARPQGAGEQFF.

V is TRBV30 and J is TRBJ1-2; possible D gene TRBD1, 5 bases. Trimming removed 4 bases from V and 6 bases from J, with 12 bases in between. CDR3 length: 12 amino acids. In germline, CDR1 is GTSNPN, CDR2 SVGIG (reference sequence). The CDR3 bases are TGTGCCTGGAATGGGGCAGGGAATGGCTACACCTTC. Translation gives CAWNGAGNGYTF.

This chain joins TRBV14 and TRBJ2-5; no firm D call. This CDR3 has 14 residues. The V gene's germline CDR1 is SGHDN and CDR2 FVKESK. The germline V and J ends were trimmed by 3 bases and 7 bases, with 15 bases remaining between them. Written as DNA, the CDR3 is TGTGCCAGCAGCCATCCCGACCTACTTGGGACCCAGTACTTC. Protein product: CASSHPDLLGTQYF.

The V and J genes are TRBV9 and TRBJ1-3, with TRBD1 as a possible D gene (5 bases). Looked up from germline, CDR1 is SGDLS and CDR2 is YYNGEE. Trimming removed 2 bases at V and 2 bases at J, with 14 bases between. This CDR3 is built from 16 residues. CDR3 in DNA: TGTGCCAGCAGCGTCGACATCAGGGCGACTGGAAACACCATATATTTT. Its protein is CASSVDIRATGNTIYF.

This chain joins TRBV5-1 and TRBJ2-5; TRBD1 agrees at 7 bases. V shed 1 base and J 2 bases; nucleotides not matched to a gene: 2. The CDR3 loop spans 14 amino acids. The germline gives CDR1 SGHRS, CDR2 YFSETQ. The CDR3 bases are TGCGCCAGCAGCTTGCGGGACAGACAAGAGACCCAGTACTTC. Residues: CASSLRDRQETQYF.

The DNA of the CDR3 is TGTGCCAGCAGCCCCCGTAAGGGAAGCACAGATACGCAGTATTTT. Its translation is CASSPRKGSTDTQYF. The V call is TRBV4-2, the J call TRBJ2-3; D is ambiguous. V lost 4 bases, J lost 0 bases, and 11 bases lay in between. Germline values: CDR1 LGHNA, CDR2 YNFKEQ. CDR3 length: 15 amino acids.

The chain's CDR3 is CASSFTGGKGYGYTF. The DNA of the CDR3 is TGCGCCAGCAGCTTCACAGGGGGCAAAGGCTATGGCTACACCTTC. The V and J genes are TRBV5-1 and TRBJ1-2; TRBD1 agrees at 9 bases. After removal of 2 bases from V and 4 bases from J, the junction contained 6 bases not matched to a gene. Germline CDR1 SGHRS, CDR2 YFSETQ. The CDR3 is 15 residues long.

This rearrangement joins TRBV5-1 to TRBJ1-2; D ambiguous. CDR3 length: 15 residues. CDR1 is SGHRS and CDR2 is YFSETQ in the germline V gene. V lost 0 bases to trimming and J lost 8 bases, with 17 bases between them. The CDR3 DNA reads as TGCGCCAGCAGCTTGGATGGGGAACGCCGGCAGGGCTACACCTTC. It is translated as CASSLDGERRQGYTF.

The chain has TRBV20-1 and TRBJ2-2, with 10 bases fitting TRBD1. The V and J ends lost 1 base and 5 bases, in that order; junction bases with no gene match: 7. The V gene's germline CDR1 is DFQATT and CDR2 SNEGSKA (reference sequence). The CDR3 contains 16 residues. The CDR3 loop reads CSARAADRGHTGELFF. CDR3 coding DNA: TGCAGTGCTAGAGCCGCCGACAGGGGGCATACCGGGGAGCTGTTTTTT.

Only one count was recorded for this clonotype. This chain uses TRBV23-1 with TRBJ2-2; possibly TRBD1 for D (6 bases). TRBV23-1 is labeled an ORF, and its function is uncertain. The CDR3 sequence is 15 residues long. V gave up 8 bases and J gave up 1 base, with 14 bases separating them. The chain's CDR3 is CASPHNRENTGELFF. CDR3 sequence (DNA): TGCGCCAGCCCCCATAACAGGGAGAACACCGGGGAGCTGTTTTTT.

This clonotype has only one observation. The V call is TRBV20-1, the J call TRBJ2-7; weak D call: TRBD2 (5 bases). The CDR3 totals 12 residues. The V end lost 3 bases, the J end lost 7 bases, and 13 bases lay between the germline ends. Per germline, CDR1 DFQATT and CDR2 SNEGSKA (reference sequence). CDR3 region: CSASGPEGEQYF. The CDR3 nucleotides read TGCAGTGCTAGCGGCCCCGAGGGAGAGCAGTACTTC.

V is TRBV6-5 and J is TRBJ2-3; 9 bases map to TRBD2. V was clipped by 5 bases and J by 9 bases; unmatched bases: 6. The CDR3 has 13 amino acids. Germline V CDR1 and CDR2: MNHEY, SVGAGI. The CDR3 DNA follows: TGTGCCAGCAGTCCCCTGACTAGCGGAACGCAGTATTTT. Protein sequence: CASSPLTSGTQYF.

This clonotype was counted once. This chain uses TRBV4-1 with TRBJ1-1; D is uncertain. V lost 0 bases and J lost 3, with 14 bases in between. The CDR3 contains 16 residues. Per germline, CDR1 MGHRA and CDR2 YSYEKL. This chain's CDR3 is CASSQDQTRPDTEAFF. The CDR3 region has the DNA TGCGCCAGCAGCCAAGATCAGACTCGTCCGGACACTGAAGCTTTCTTT.

The V call is TRBV11-2, the J call TRBJ2-2, with TRBD2 matching over 8 bases. In germline, CDR1 is SGHAT, CDR2 FQNNGV. V trimming: 6 bases; J trimming: 5 bases; junction bases outside the gene matches: 8. The CDR3 length is 15 residues. Here the CDR3 DNA reads TGTGCCAGCAGAACCGGGGGGGGCTGGACCGGGGAGCTGTTTTTT. Encoded protein: CASRTGGGWTGELFF. Based on the CDR3 plus reference TRBV11-2 and TRBJ2-2, the full variable domain is EAGVAQSPRYKIIEKRQSVAFWCNPISGHATLYWYQQILGQGPKLLIQFQNNGVVDDSQLPKDRFSAERLKGVDSTLKIQPAKLEDSAVYLCASRTGGGWTGELFFGEGSRLTVL.

V usage is TRBV30 and J usage is TRBJ2-2, with D perhaps matching TRBD1 (5 bases). The length of the CDR3 is 13 residues. Germline V gene sequence: CDR1 GTSNPN, CDR2 SVGIG (reference sequence). V shed 3 bases and J shed 5 bases, with 10 bases lying between them. CDR3 coding DNA: TGTGCCTGGAGACCTCCAGGGACCGGGGAGCTGTTTTTT. Its protein product is CAWRPPGTGELFF. The variable domain in full, with the rest retrieved from reference TRBV30 and TRBJ2-2, is SQTIHQWPATLVQPVGSPLSLECTVEGTSNPNLYWYRQAAGRGLQLLFYSVGIGQISSEVPQNLSASRPQDRQFILSSKKLLLSDSGFYLCAWRPPGTGELFFGEGSRLTVL.

This rearrangement joins TRBV3-1 to TRBJ1-1; D ambiguous. CDR1 and CDR2 (germline): LGHDT, YNNKEL (reference sequence). The CDR3 consists of 15 residues. V shed 1 base and J shed 2 bases, with 11 bases lying between them. The CDR3 region has the DNA TGTGCCAGCAGCCAAGGTGTCCGACAAAACACTGAAGCTTTCTTT. Translated: CASSQGVRQNTEAFF.

The genes are TRBV6-2 or TRBV6-3 and TRBJ2-7; D gene unclear. Trimming left V 6 bases short and J 2 bases short, with 11 bases between. There are 13 residues in the CDR3. Germline CDR1 is MNHEY and CDR2 is SVGEGT. CDR3 sequence: CASRPPGTYEQYF. CDR3 nucleotides: TGTGCCAGCAGGCCCCCTGGGACCTACGAGCAGTACTTC.

The chain has TRBV6-5 and TRBJ2-2; TRBD1 matches at 8 bases. Germline loops: CDR1 MNHEY, CDR2 SVGAGI. This CDR3 spans 14 amino acids. V lost 6 bases, J lost 5 bases, and 5 bases stayed unmatched. As DNA, the CDR3 is TGTGCCAGCAGCAAGGACAGGGAGACCGGGGAGCTGTTTTTT. Protein sequence: CASSKDRETGELFF.

The CDR3 coding sequence is TGTGCCAGCAGCCCGGGGCGCAGGGCAACTAATGAAAAACTGTTTTTT. This sequence encodes CASSPGRRATNEKLFF. The chain joins TRBV3-1 to TRBJ1-4, with a tentative D call TRBD1 (5 bases). Germline assignment: CDR1 LGHDT and CDR2 YNNKEL (reference sequence). Trimming took 4 bases from V and 0 from J, leaving 12 bases between them. This CDR3 is built from 16 residues.

This chain connects TRBV27 to TRBJ1-1, with D possibly TRBD1 on 5 matching bases. CDR1 and CDR2 from the germline V gene are MNHEY and SMNVEV (reference sequence). CDR3 length: 14 residues. V lost 6 bases and J 1 base, leaving 12 bases between the germline ends. CDR3 sequence reads: CASSLRQKNTEAFF. Here the CDR3 DNA reads TGTGCCAGCAGCCTTAGACAGAAGAACACTGAAGCTTTCTTT.

This clonotype was seen only once. This chain uses TRBV19 with TRBJ1-5; 9 bases align to TRBD1. This CDR3 has 16 amino acids. The V gene's germline CDR1 is LNHDA and CDR2 SQIVND (reference sequence). The ends lost 6 bases at V and 9 bases at J; junction bases unmatched: 15. CDR3 residues: CASSPPRRTGAGPQHF. CDR3 nucleotides: TGTGCCAGTAGCCCCCCCCGCAGGACAGGGGCCGGGCCCCAGCATTTT.